Given below is one TCR beta chain in context. Antigen: not known. cDNA came from around 0.5 to 1 ug RNA primed by random hexamers. Amplification of TCR beta CDR3 was carried out by immunoSEQ multiplex PCR, which covered 54 Vbeta and 13 Jbeta segments. TCRdb redid the calling of the immunoSEQ multiplex PCR reads with MiXCR, one entry per CDR3 protein. In the table there are around 170,000 distinct CDR3 sequences, almost 96% of which are singletons. This sample stems from a study of CD8 T cells in Susac syndrome. Study information: Patients with Susac syndrome were, at the time of blood collection, therapy-naive, maintained on corticosteroids, or maintained on intravenous immunoglobulin alone. Regarding the study as a whole: CD4+ repertoires of Susac syndrome patients lacked detectable clonal expansion.

CDR1 is GTSNPN and CDR2 is SVGIG in the germline V gene (reference sequence). This CDR3 has 13 amino acids. Trimming at V came to 2 bases and at J to 1 base, leaving 1 base not matched to a gene. FACS was used to enrich TEMRA cells, whereas the CD8+ and CD4+ T cells were obtained by negative isolation. V gene TRBV30 combines with J gene TRBJ1-1, with TRBD1 identical over 7 bases. This clonotype was sampled from a human donor with Susac syndrome. Input material: CD4+ T cells from PBMCs. The CDR3 coding sequence is TGTGCCTGGAGTAGGACAGGGAACACTGAAGCTTTCTTT. It is translated as CAWSRTGNTEAFF.